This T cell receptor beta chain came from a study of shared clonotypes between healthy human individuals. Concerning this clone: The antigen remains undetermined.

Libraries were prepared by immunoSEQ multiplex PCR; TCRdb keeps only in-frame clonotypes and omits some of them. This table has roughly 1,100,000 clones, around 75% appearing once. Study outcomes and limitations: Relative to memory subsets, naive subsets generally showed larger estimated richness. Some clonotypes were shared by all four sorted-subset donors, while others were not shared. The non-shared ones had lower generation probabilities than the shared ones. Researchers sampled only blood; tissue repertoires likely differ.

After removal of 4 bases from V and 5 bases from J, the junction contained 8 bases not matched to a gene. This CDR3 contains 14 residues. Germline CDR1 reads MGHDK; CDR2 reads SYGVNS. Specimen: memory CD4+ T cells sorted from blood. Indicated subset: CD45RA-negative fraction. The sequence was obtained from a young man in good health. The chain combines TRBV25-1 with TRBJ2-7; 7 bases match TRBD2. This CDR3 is CASSGPRGVNEQYF. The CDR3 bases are TGTGCCAGCAGTGGCCCCCGGGGGGTCAACGAGCAGTACTTC.